Given below is one T cell receptor (beta chain) in context. This sample is part of a study of blood T cell repertoires in COVID-19. Study-wide context: COVID-19 samples, acute and convalescent, were from the United States, Italy and Spain. Sources were T cells, B-cell-depleted T cells, or PBMCs; the material itself was cDNA or gDNA.

Per the original methods: Amplified reference gene primers provided the basis for estimating nucleated cell counts. Method: immunoSEQ multiplex PCR; TCRdb's copy keeps in-frame clones and lacks some. V and J calls and clone size are as listed in that table; D and trimming were resolved from the DNA. The repertoire holds some 230,000 clones, with around 84% as singletons. Trimming at V came to 5 bases and at J to 1 base, leaving 4 bases not matched to a gene. CDR1 is SGHTA and CDR2 is FQGNSA in the germline V gene. The CDR3 extends over 15 amino acids. The TCR was taken from a woman in her sixties or seventies who had recovered from COVID-19. The V call is TRBV7-2, the J call TRBJ1-1; 10 bases are shared with TRBD1. Input material: peripheral blood. CDR3 DNA sequence: TGTGCCAGCAGCGAACGACAGGGGGCGAACACTGAAGCTTTCTTT. It encodes CASSERQGANTEAFF.